The 5 T cell receptor beta chains below come from one sample, sequenced in a study of graft-versus-host responses after intestinal transplantation. Method: immunoSEQ multiplex PCR; TCRdb's copy keeps in-frame clones and lacks some. The sample includes tens of thousands of clones, about 95% of them seen just once. The antigens of these receptors remain unknown. Here the sequenced sample was unstimulated CD8+ T cells sorted from spleen or lymph node cells, taken before transplant. These TCRs come from a human donor who was the organ donor for an intestinal transplant.

V gene TRBV4-3 combines with J gene TRBJ2-1; D is perhaps TRBD1 (6 bases). The CDR3 sequence is 16 residues long. Trimming removed 0 bases from V and 2 bases from J, with 11 bases in between. Germline CDR1 is LGHNA and CDR2 is YSLEER. The CDR3: CASSQDKGVAYNEQFF. CDR3 DNA sequence: TGCGCCAGCAGCCAAGATAAGGGGGTCGCCTACAATGAGCAGTTCTTC.

This clone has just a few counts. V usage is TRBV6-6 and J usage is TRBJ1-5; 8 bases agree with TRBD1. Per the germline V gene, CDR1 is MNHNY and CDR2 is SVGAGI (reference sequence). The CDR3 is 14 amino acids. The trim removed 7 bases at V and 7 bases at J, leaving 9 bases unmatched. The CDR3 here is CASTPGQGSQPQHF. In nucleotides, the CDR3 is TGTGCCAGCACCCCCGGACAGGGCAGCCAGCCCCAGCATTTT.

The gene calls are TRBV9 and TRBJ2-2, with 8 bases that match TRBD1. CDR1 is SGDLS, CDR2 YYNGEE, per germline. The CDR3 sequence is 16 residues long. The trim removed 4 bases at V and 0 bases at J, leaving 5 bases unmatched. The CDR3 loop is CASSTWDRPNTGELFF. In DNA form, the CDR3 reads TGTGCCAGCAGCACTTGGGACAGGCCGAACACCGGGGAGCTGTTTTTT.

This clone was found once. The chain combines TRBV27 with TRBJ2-7; 8 nucleotides line up with TRBD1. After removal of 4 bases from V and 4 bases from J, the junction contained 9 bases not matched to a gene. Looked up from germline, CDR1 is MNHEY and CDR2 is SMNVEV (reference sequence). This CDR3 spans 15 amino acids. Here the CDR3 DNA reads TGTGCCAGCAGTTCCCGACAGGGGAGGAGGTACGAGCAGTACTTC. Residues: CASSSRQGRRYEQYF.

About this clone itself: At one end the junction does not follow the germline gene, possibly because of a read error. The chain uses TRBV4-1 and TRBJ2-7; D perhaps matches TRBD2 (6 bases). Germline V lookup: CDR1 MGHRA, CDR2 YSYEKL. This CDR3 is built from 16 residues. CDR3 sequence: CPSSQNRDGSSYEQYF. The CDR3 nucleotides are TGCCCCAGCAGCCAAAATCGGGACGGGAGCTCCTACGAGCAGTACTTC.